This TCR beta chain was documented in a study of T cell responses to AZD1222 COVID-19 vaccine. Regarding the study as a whole: Close to half of all spike-specific TCRs reportedly target regions of the variants that are unmutated. Clonal diversity was possibly underestimated; the donors were predominantly white British and more often female.

This CDR3 has 14 residues. Germline CDR1 reads SGHDT; CDR2 reads YYEEEE. Deletions cut 2 bases from V and 7 bases from J, with 10 bases between. A remark on this clone: Its antigen is unidentified.

The method was immunoSEQ multiplex PCR; TCRdb's version includes in-frame clones alone and lacks a portion of them. This sample yields more than 110,000 clones, of which less than 95% are seen a single time; around 2.7% belongs to the top ten. The rearrangement joins TRBV5-6 to TRBJ1-6; D may be TRBD1 (5 bases). Here the sequenced sample was peripheral blood, taken on day 0 of AZD1222 vaccination. This receptor was taken from an adult in good health. CDR3 loop: CASSFYGGNSPLHF. The CDR3 DNA is TGTGCCAGCAGCTTTTACGGGGGGAATTCACCCCTCCACTTT.